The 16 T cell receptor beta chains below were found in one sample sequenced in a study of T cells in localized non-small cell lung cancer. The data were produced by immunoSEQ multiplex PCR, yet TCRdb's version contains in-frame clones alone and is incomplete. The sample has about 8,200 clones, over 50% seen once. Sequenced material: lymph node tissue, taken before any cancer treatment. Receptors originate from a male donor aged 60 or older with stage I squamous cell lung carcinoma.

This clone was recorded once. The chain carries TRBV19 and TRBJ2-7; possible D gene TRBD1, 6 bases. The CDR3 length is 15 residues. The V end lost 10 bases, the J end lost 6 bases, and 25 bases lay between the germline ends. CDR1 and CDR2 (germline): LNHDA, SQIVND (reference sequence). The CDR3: CATHPRAGEGGEQYF. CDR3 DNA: TGTGCCACCCACCCTCGGGCAGGGGAAGGGGGCGAGCAGTACTTC.

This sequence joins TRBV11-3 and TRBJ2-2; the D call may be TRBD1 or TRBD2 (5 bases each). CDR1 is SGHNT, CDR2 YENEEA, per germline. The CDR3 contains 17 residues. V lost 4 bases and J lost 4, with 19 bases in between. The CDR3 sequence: CASSYQTGTSGTGELFF. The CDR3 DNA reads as TGTGCCAGCAGCTACCAAACCGGGACCTCGGGCACCGGGGAGCTGTTTTTT.

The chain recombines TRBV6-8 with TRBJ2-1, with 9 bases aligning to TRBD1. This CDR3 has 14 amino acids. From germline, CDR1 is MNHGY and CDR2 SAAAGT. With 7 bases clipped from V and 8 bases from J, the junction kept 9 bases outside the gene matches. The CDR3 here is CASKTGTGNDEQFF. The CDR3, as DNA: TGTGCCAGCAAAACCGGGACAGGGAACGATGAGCAGTTCTTC.

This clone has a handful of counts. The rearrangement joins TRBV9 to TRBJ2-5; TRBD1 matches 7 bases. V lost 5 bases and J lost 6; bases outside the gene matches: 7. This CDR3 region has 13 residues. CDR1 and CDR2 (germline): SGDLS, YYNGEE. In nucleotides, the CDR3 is TGTGCCAGCAGTGTCGACAGGGATAAGACCCAGTACTTC. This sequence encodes CASSVDRDKTQYF.

The CDR3 sequence is CASSIPQVRAQYF. In DNA form, the CDR3 reads TGTGCCAGTAGTATTCCCCAGGTGCGGGCGCAGTATTTT. The chain joins TRBV19 to TRBJ2-3, with D maybe TRBD2 (5 bases). The CDR3 has 13 residues. V dropped 3 bases and J dropped 10 bases, with 14 bases sitting between them. Germline V gene data show CDR1 as LNHDA and CDR2 as SQIVND (reference sequence).

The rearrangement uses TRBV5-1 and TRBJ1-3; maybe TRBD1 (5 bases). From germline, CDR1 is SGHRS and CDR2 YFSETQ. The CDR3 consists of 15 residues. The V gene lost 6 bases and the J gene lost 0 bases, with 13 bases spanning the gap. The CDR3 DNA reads TGCGCCAGCACCACCGGGGGACTCTCTGGAAACACCATATATTTT. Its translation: CASTTGGLSGNTIYF.

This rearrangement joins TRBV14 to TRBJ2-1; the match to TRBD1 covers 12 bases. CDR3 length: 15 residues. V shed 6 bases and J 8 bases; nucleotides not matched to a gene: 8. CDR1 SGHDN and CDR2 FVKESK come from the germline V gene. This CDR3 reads CASRRPGQGADEQFF. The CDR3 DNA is TGTGCCAGCAGACGACCGGGACAGGGGGCAGATGAGCAGTTCTTC.

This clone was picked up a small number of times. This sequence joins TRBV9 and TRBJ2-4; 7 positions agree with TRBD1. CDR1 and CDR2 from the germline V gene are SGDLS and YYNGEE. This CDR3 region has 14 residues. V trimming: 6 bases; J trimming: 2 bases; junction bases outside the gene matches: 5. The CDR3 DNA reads TGTGCCAGCAACGACAGGGAGCCCAAAAACATTCAGTACTTC. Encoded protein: CASNDREPKNIQYF.

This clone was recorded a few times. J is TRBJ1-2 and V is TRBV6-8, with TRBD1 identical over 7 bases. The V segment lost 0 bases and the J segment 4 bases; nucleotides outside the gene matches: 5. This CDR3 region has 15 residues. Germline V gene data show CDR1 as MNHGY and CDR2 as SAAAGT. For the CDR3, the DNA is TGTGCCAGCAGTTACTCGAAGGGGGCGGCCTATGGCTACACCTTC. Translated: CASSYSKGAAYGYTF.

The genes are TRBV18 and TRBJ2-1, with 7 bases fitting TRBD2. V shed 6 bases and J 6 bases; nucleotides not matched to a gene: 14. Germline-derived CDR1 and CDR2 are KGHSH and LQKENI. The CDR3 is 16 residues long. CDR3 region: CASSPAGREKRNEQFF. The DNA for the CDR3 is TGTGCCAGCTCGCCTGCAGGGCGGGAGAAACGCAATGAGCAGTTCTTC.

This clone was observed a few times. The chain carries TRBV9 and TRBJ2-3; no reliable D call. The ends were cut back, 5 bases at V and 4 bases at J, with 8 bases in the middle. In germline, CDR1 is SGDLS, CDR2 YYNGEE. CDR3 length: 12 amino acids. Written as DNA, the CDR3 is TGTGCCAGCAGTCCAGTCTCAGATACGCAGTATTTT. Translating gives CASSPVSDTQYF.

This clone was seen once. The CDR3 spells CASSPGAAALGSDGYTF. The CDR3 nucleotides are TGTGCCAGCAGTCCTGGGGCAGCGGCCCTAGGGTCTGATGGCTACACCTTC. This chain links TRBV28 with TRBJ1-2; possibly TRBD1 for D (5 bases). V was shortened by 5 bases and J by 6 bases, with 25 bases between the two germline ends. The CDR3 consists of 17 residues. CDR1 and CDR2 from the germline V gene are MDHEN and SYDVKM.

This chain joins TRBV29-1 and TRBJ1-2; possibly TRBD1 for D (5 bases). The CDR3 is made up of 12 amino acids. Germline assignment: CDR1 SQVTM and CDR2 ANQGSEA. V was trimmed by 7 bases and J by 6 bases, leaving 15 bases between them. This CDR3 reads CSAGQGGDGYTF. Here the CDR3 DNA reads TGCAGCGCCGGGCAGGGTGGTGATGGCTACACCTTC.

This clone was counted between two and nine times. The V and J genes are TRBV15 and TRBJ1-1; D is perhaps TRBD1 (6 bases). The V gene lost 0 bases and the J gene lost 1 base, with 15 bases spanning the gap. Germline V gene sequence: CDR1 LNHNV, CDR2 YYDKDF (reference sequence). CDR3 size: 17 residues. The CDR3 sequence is CATSRDWPGAGNTEAFF. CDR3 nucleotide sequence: TGTGCCACCAGCAGAGATTGGCCGGGGGCTGGGAACACTGAAGCTTTCTTT.

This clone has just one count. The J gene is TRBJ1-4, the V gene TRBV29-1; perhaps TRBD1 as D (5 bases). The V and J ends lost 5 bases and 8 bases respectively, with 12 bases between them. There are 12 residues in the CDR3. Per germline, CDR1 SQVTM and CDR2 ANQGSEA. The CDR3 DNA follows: TGCAGCGTTCAAACAGGCGGAGAAAAACTGTTTTTT. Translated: CSVQTGGEKLFF.

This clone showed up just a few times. CDR3 coding DNA: TGTGCCAGCAGCGTTTCCACCCAGCCCCAGAAGGAGCAGTTCTTC. It translates to CASSVSTQPQKEQFF. The chain has TRBV9 and TRBJ2-1; D unresolved. The CDR3 has 15 residues. Germline assignment: CDR1 SGDLS and CDR2 YYNGEE. Trimming pared 2 bases from V and 10 bases from J, leaving 19 bases between.